These T cell receptor beta chains were read from a single sample in a study of blood T cell repertoires in COVID-19. The table came from immunoSEQ multiplex PCR; TCRdb's copy has only in-frame clones and leaves some out. The table lists 170,000 or so clones, approximately 86% of them singletons. Sequencing input: peripheral blood. Receptor source: a man in his 60s with COVID-19, enrolled during active disease. Each CDR3 is given with its conserved first and last residue. The order of the fields is V gene, J gene, D gene, clone size, CDR3 protein, CDR3 DNA. The D gene is left open where the match is weak. Size tells how often a clone was seen (once, few, many) or the class of an expanded clone, and some rows leave it out.

TRBV7-9,TRBJ2-2,TRBD1,-,CASSSQMDRVAGELFF,TGTGCCAGCAGCTCCCAAATGGACAGGGTGGCCGGGGAGCTGTTTTTT
TRBV6-4,TRBJ1-6,TRBD1,-,CASSDGQGSNSPLHF,TGTGCCAGCAGTGACGGACAGGGGTCAAATTCACCCCTCCACTTT
TRBV12-3/TRBV12-4,TRBJ1-2,-,-,CASRLQANYGYTF,TGTGCCAGCAGGCTACAGGCTAACTATGGCTACACCTTC
TRBV20-1,TRBJ2-1,-,-,CSARRNEQFF,TGCAGTGCTAGGAGGAATGAGCAGTTCTTC
TRBV7-2,TRBJ2-7,TRBD1,few,CASSTGQGAREQYF,TGTGCCAGCAGCACCGGACAGGGGGCGAGGGAGCAGTACTTC
TRBV6-2/TRBV6-3,TRBJ1-1,-,-,CASSRRGTEAFF,TGTGCCAGCAGCCGCAGGGGAACTGAAGCTTTCTTT
TRBV6-5,TRBJ1-4,TRBD1,-,CASRRTGNEKLFF,TGTGCCAGCAGGAGGACAGGGAATGAAAAACTGTTTTTT
TRBV19,TRBJ1-3,-,-,CASSILFGSGNTIYF,TGTGCCAGTAGTATCCTGTTCGGGTCCGGAAACACCATATATTTT
TRBV3-1/TRBV3-2,TRBJ1-2,TRBD1,few,CASSRDRGPNYGYTF,TGTGCCAGCAGCCGCGACAGGGGGCCCAACTATGGCTACACCTTC
TRBV5-1,TRBJ2-7,-,few,CASSHRDVKGDEQYF,TGCGCCAGCAGCCACCGGGACGTAAAGGGGGACGAGCAGTACTTC